This T cell receptor beta chain was documented in a study of T cells in Graves' hyperthyroidism and ophthalmopathy. This clonotype was counted ten times or more. This CDR3 comprises 14 residues. Trimming cost V 3 bases and J 5 bases, with 13 bases left between them. TCR beta CDR3 regions were amplified from RNA transcripts. HTBI primers were employed in a first-round RT-PCR of the TCR CDR3. From the multiplex PCR reads, TCRdb called clonotypes with MiXCR, one entry per CDR3 protein. The table shows fewer than 800,000 distinct CDR3 sequences, with roughly 17% occurring only once. This sequence originates from a young man with Graves' hyperthyroidism. Input material: blood. This chain links TRBV12-3 or TRBV12-4 with TRBJ1-1, with D uncertain. The CDR3 sequence: CASSFIRAETEAFF. CDR3 sequence (DNA): TGTGCCAGCAGTTTTATACGGGCAGAGACTGAAGCTTTCTTT.